A selection of T cell receptor beta chains follows, all from one sample in a study of blood T cell repertoires in COVID-19. The table came from immunoSEQ multiplex PCR; TCRdb's copy has only in-frame clones and leaves some out. The table records some 150,000 clones, approximately 80% of them present only once. The sequencing sample was made of peripheral blood. The receptors derive from a man aged 60-69 years with active or convalescent COVID-19. Each CDR3 is given with its conserved first and last residue. A D gene is named only where the DNA matches it firmly. The size entry is marked missing in some rows and otherwise reads once, few, many or a size class.

V gene	clone size	D gene	J gene	CDR3 protein	CDR3 DNA
TRBV5-1	NA	TRBD1	TRBJ2-5	CASSLRDRETQYF	TGCGCCAGCAGCTTGCGGGACAGAGAGACCCAGTACTTC
TRBV5-6	few	TRBD1	TRBJ2-7	CASSPGTDNYEQYF	TGTGCCAGCAGCCCCGGGACAGATAACTACGAGCAGTACTTC
TRBV6-6	NA	NA	TRBJ2-5	CASSSFQGAQYF	TGTGCCAGCAGTTCATTTCAGGGCGCCCAGTACTTC
TRBV24-1	NA	TRBD2	TRBJ2-1	CATSDLGTSGRPSSYNEQFF	TGTGCCACCAGTGACCTTGGGACTAGCGGGAGGCCGAGCTCCTACAATGAGCAGTTCTTC
TRBV28	NA	NA	TRBJ2-7	CASSTPAASEQYF	TGTGCCAGCAGTACCCCGGCGGCCTCCGAGCAGTACTTC
TRBV6-5	NA	TRBD1	TRBJ2-3	CASSRGRVSTDTQYF	TGTGCCAGCAGTAGGGGGCGGGTGAGCACAGATACGCAGTATTTT
TRBV18	NA	TRBD2	TRBJ2-7	CASSPASGAYEQYF	TGTGCCAGCTCACCAGCTAGCGGGGCCTACGAGCAGTACTTC
TRBV2	NA	NA	TRBJ1-1	CATSLQGGTEAFF	TGTGCCACCTCGTTACAGGGTGGCACTGAAGCTTTCTTT
TRBV2	NA	NA	TRBJ1-1	CASRPMSGWSTEAFF	TGTGCCAGCAGACCTATGTCAGGGTGGTCGACTGAAGCTTTCTTT
TRBV21-1	NA	NA	TRBJ2-1	CASSSLKVGTGGACEQFF	TGTGCCAGCAGCAGCCTAAAGGTAGGGACGGGAGGAGCATGTGAGCAGTTCTTC
TRBV5-1	NA	TRBD1	TRBJ2-7	CASSLAGQGNSEQYF	TGCGCCAGCAGCTTGGCGGGACAGGGTAACTCCGAGCAGTACTTC
TRBV9	NA	NA	TRBJ1-5	CASNLGGTSNQPQHF	TGTGCCAGCAATTTGGGAGGGACAAGCAATCAGCCCCAGCATTTT
TRBV28	NA	NA	TRBJ1-2	CASSRNYGYTF	TGTGCCAGCAGCCGTAACTATGGCTACACCTTC
TRBV10-3	NA	TRBD1	TRBJ1-2	CAITQTGGYGYTF	TGTGCCATCACCCAGACAGGGGGCTATGGCTACACCTTC
TRBV18	NA	NA	TRBJ1-4	CASSPGTGNEKLFF	TGTGCCAGCTCACCAGGGACTGGGAATGAAAAACTGTTTTTT
TRBV5-1	NA	NA	TRBJ2-5	CASSLLSGLGETQYF	TGCGCCAGCAGCTTGTTGTCAGGGCTCGGGGAGACCCAGTACTTC
TRBV5-1	NA	TRBD1	TRBJ2-3	CASSLGSGGRADTQYF	TGCGCCAGCAGCTTGGGCTCAGGGGGTCGCGCAGATACGCAGTATTTT
TRBV5-1	NA	TRBD1	TRBJ2-5	CASTRRDRQETQYF	TGCGCCAGCACCAGACGGGACAGACAAGAGACCCAGTACTTC
TRBV7-3	once	NA	TRBJ2-1	CASSPVNGLTGYDEQFF	TGTGCCAGCAGCCCCGTAAACGGCCTCACAGGGTACGATGAGCAGTTCTTC
TRBV2	NA	NA	TRBJ1-2	CASSDPGNYGYTF	TGTGCCAGCAGTGATCCAGGGAACTATGGCTACACCTTC
TRBV5-5	NA	NA	TRBJ2-7	CASSFGDLASEQYF	TGTGCCAGCAGCTTCGGGGATCTCGCCTCAGAGCAGTACTTC
TRBV7-2	few	NA	TRBJ2-7	CASSLAHIGGGFSYEQYF	TGTGCCAGCAGCTTAGCGCACATTGGCGGAGGTTTCTCCTACGAGCAGTACTTC
TRBV3-1/TRBV3-2	NA	TRBD2	TRBJ2-7	CASSPGTSGVSYEQYF	TGTGCCAGCAGCCCAGGGACTAGCGGGGTCTCCTACGAGCAGTACTTC
TRBV6-2/TRBV6-3	NA	TRBD1	TRBJ2-7	CASSPGTERYEQYF	TGTGCCAGCAGCCCGGGGACAGAACGTTACGAGCAGTACTTC
TRBV5-1	NA	TRBD1	TRBJ2-1	CASSLSGTANNEQFF	TGCGCCAGCAGCTTGTCCGGGACAGCTAACAATGAGCAGTTCTTC
TRBV12-3/TRBV12-4	NA	TRBD1	TRBJ1-2	CASSKTGGDGYTF	TGTGCCAGCAGTAAGACAGGGGGCGATGGCTACACCTTC
TRBV5-1	NA	NA	TRBJ1-1	CASSLGGMNTEAFF	TGCGCCAGCAGCTTAGGCGGAATGAACACTGAAGCTTTCTTT
TRBV30	NA	NA	TRBJ2-7	CAWSALAGYEQYF	TGTGCCTGGAGCGCCCTGGCGGGGTACGAGCAGTACTTC
TRBV5-1	few	NA	TRBJ1-4	CASSSGGLREKLFF	TGCGCCAGCAGCTCCGGGGGGTTGCGGGAAAAACTGTTTTTT
TRBV5-1	NA	TRBD1	TRBJ1-3	CASSLSGQSSGNTIYF	TGCGCCAGCAGCTTGTCGGGACAGAGCTCTGGAAACACCATATATTTT
TRBV2	NA	NA	TRBJ2-1	CASSPRVSYNEQFF	TGTGCCAGCAGCCCCCGTGTCAGCTACAATGAGCAGTTCTTC
TRBV5-5	NA	NA	TRBJ1-2	CASSLASQGPYGYTF	TGTGCCAGCAGCTTGGCTTCGCAGGGCCCCTATGGCTACACCTTC
TRBV5-4	NA	TRBD2	TRBJ2-2	CASTGGRANTGELFF	TGTGCCAGTACAGGCGGGAGGGCGAACACCGGGGAGCTGTTTTTT
TRBV3-1/TRBV3-2	once	NA	TRBJ1-2	CASSQGGMANYGYTF	TGTGCCAGCAGCCAAGGAGGGATGGCTAACTATGGCTACACCTTC
TRBV27	NA	NA	TRBJ2-3	CASSFLTFGTTDTQYF	TGTGCCAGCAGTTTCCTGACTTTTGGTACGACAGATACGCAGTATTTT
TRBV3-1/TRBV3-2	NA	NA	TRBJ1-2	CASSQDRGAGYTF	TGTGCCAGCAGCCAAGATCGGGGGGCTGGCTACACCTTC
TRBV10-3	few	TRBD2	TRBJ2-1	CAISPNSGRNHNEQFF	TGTGCCATCAGCCCCAATAGCGGGAGAAACCACAATGAGCAGTTCTTC
TRBV24-1	NA	NA	TRBJ2-1	CATSDLRHEVNEQFF	TGTGCCACCAGTGATTTGAGGCACGAGGTGAATGAGCAGTTCTTC
TRBV7-8	NA	NA	TRBJ2-2	CASSLSGRIENTGELFF	TGTGCCAGCAGCTTGTCCGGGAGAATCGAGAACACCGGGGAGCTGTTTTTT
TRBV18	NA	TRBD2	TRBJ2-2	CASSPRLAGGPNTGELFF	TGTGCCAGCTCACCAAGACTAGCGGGAGGGCCGAACACCGGGGAGCTGTTTTTT
TRBV18	NA	NA	TRBJ2-5	CASSTQAGETQYF	TGTGCCAGCTCAACCCAGGCCGGAGAGACCCAGTACTTC
TRBV14	NA	NA	TRBJ2-2	CASSQANSPGELFF	TGTGCCAGCAGCCAGGCGAACAGCCCCGGGGAGCTGTTTTTT